This T cell receptor (beta chain) originates from a study of response to subunit inactivated influenza vaccine. Each CDR3 protein gets one entry after TCRdb re-called the RT-PCR reads with MiXCR. The sample has 450,000 to 700,000 distinct CDR3 sequences, around 15% seen once. General observations from the study: Every seasonal influenza vaccination brings in few new T cells, the authors suggested.

This CDR3 spans 13 amino acids. The germline V gene has CDR1 SNHLY and CDR2 FYNNEI. V lost 7 bases to trimming and J lost 1 base; unmatched junction nucleotides: 3. In this sample, this clonotype turned up a few times. Its antigen is currently unknown. This rearrangement joins TRBV2 to TRBJ2-5, with 7 bases matching TRBD2. This material consisted of PBMCs from blood, taken about 12 days after vaccination. The receptor was isolated from a man over 45 who received an inactivated influenza vaccine. This chain's CDR3 is CASIRGVQETQYF. The CDR3 bases are TGTGCCAGCATCCGGGGGGTCCAAGAGACCCAGTACTTC.